These 10 T cell receptor beta chains were sequenced from one sample in a study of T cell responses to AZD1222 COVID-19 vaccine (dated by TCRdb to the early 2020s). This specimen's time point label, interpreted: baseline before first vaccination. The receptor library was made with the immunoSEQ multiplex PCR assay. Entries here come from immuneACCESS through TCRdb and include only in-frame sequences with V and J called. Some clones fail to appear in such tables; in the studies checked, an unresolved V gene covers under half of the shortfall, and the cause of the remainder is unknown. The sample profile shows about 56,000 clones; roughly 86% of them were found once. 16% of the sample lies in the top ten. The sample here was peripheral blood, taken on day 0 of AZD1222 vaccination. These receptors were obtained from an adult in good health.

V is TRBV10-1 and J is TRBJ2-7; D remains unclear. The CDR3 is 16 amino acids. Germline CDR1 WNHNN, CDR2 SYGVQD (reference sequence). V was clipped by 0 bases and J by 6 bases, with 18 bases between them. The CDR3 nucleotides read TGCGCCAGCAGTGAGTCGACTCACCAGGTGGGGTGCGAGCAGTACTTC. It specifies CASSESTHQVGCEQYF.

The V and J genes are TRBV10-3 and TRBJ2-3; D is unresolved. Per germline, CDR1 ENHRY and CDR2 SYGVKD. The length of the CDR3 is 12 residues. Trimming stripped 3 bases from V and 7 bases from J, with 8 bases between. The CDR3 DNA follows: TGTGCCATCAGTGATCGCGTAAATACGCAGTATTTT. Protein sequence: CAISDRVNTQYF.

V and J are TRBV2 and TRBJ2-2; no clear D. CDR1 is SNHLY, CDR2 FYNNEI, per germline. Trimming left V 2 bases short and J 7 bases short, with 14 bases between. This CDR3 comprises 15 residues. The chain's CDR3 is CASSESTPLFGELFF. In DNA form, the CDR3 reads TGTGCCAGCAGTGAATCGACACCTCTGTTCGGGGAGCTGTTTTTT.

The chain uses TRBV18 and TRBJ1-2; TRBD1 is a possible D gene (6 bases). CDR3 length: 20 amino acids. From germline, CDR1 is KGHSH and CDR2 LQKENI. Trimming took off 2 bases at V and 8 bases at J, with 33 bases between the two ends. The CDR3 DNA is TGTGCCAGCTCACCAAGGAGACAGGACGATGCTAACTATGGCTACATGGGCTACACCTTC. It encodes CASSPRRQDDANYGYMGYTF.

The V and J genes are TRBV28 and TRBJ2-7; D gene ambiguous. The CDR3 length is 10 residues. From germline, CDR1 is MDHEN and CDR2 SYDVKM. CDR3 DNA sequence: TGTCCCTTCCGTTCCTACGAGCAGTACTTC. Its protein is CPFRSYEQYF.

The J gene is TRBJ2-6, the V gene TRBV19; the D is unclear. There are 14 residues in the CDR3. Germline V CDR1 and CDR2: LNHDA, SQIVND (reference sequence). Trimming removed 1 base from V and 0 bases from J, with 1 base in between. The CDR3 is CASSIGSGANVLTF. In DNA form, the CDR3 reads TGTGCCAGTAGTATAGGCTCTGGGGCCAACGTCCTGACTTTC.

The chain uses TRBV19 and TRBJ1-5; D ambiguous. Germline CDR1 is LNHDA and CDR2 is SQIVND (reference sequence). The CDR3 extends over 15 amino acids. V was trimmed by 5 bases and J by 1 base, leaving 12 bases between them. CDR3 sequence (DNA): TGTGCCAGTAGTCCCTCGGGAGGGAGCAATCAGCCCCAGCATTTT. Its translation is CASSPSGGSNQPQHF.

V gene TRBV28 combines with J gene TRBJ1-6; tentatively, D is TRBD1 (6 bases). The CDR3 extends over 13 amino acids. Germline values: CDR1 MDHEN, CDR2 SYDVKM. Trimming cost V 2 bases and J 10 bases, with 9 bases left between them. DNA of the CDR3: TGTGCCAGCAGTTTAGACGGGGGCTCACCCCTCCACTTT. Translating it yields CASSLDGGSPLHF.

The chain links TRBV4-2 to TRBJ1-5; D remains ambiguous. The germline gives CDR1 LGHNA, CDR2 YNFKEQ. The CDR3 covers 13 residues. With 0 bases removed from V and 7 bases from J, the gap between germline ends came to 7 bases. The CDR3 sequence: CASSQESGQPQHF. The CDR3 DNA follows: TGTGCCAGCAGCCAAGAGTCGGGGCAGCCCCAGCATTTT.

V is TRBV5-1 and J is TRBJ2-7, with a weak D call TRBD1 (5 bases). CDR1 SGHRS and CDR2 YFSETQ come from the germline V gene. With 0 bases removed from V and 2 bases from J, the gap between germline ends came to 15 bases. The CDR3 runs to 16 residues. CDR3 sequence reads: CASSLGRPTDAYEQYF. The CDR3 nucleotides are TGCGCCAGCAGCTTGGGACGTCCGACAGACGCCTACGAGCAGTACTTC.